The entry that follows covers one TCR beta chain sequence. Its antigen is not yet known. No base qualities exist here, and no much larger clone lies one base off it. This entry comes from a study of blood T cell repertoires in COVID-19 (dated by TCRdb to about 2020). In terms of the full investigation: Collaborator samples came from the United States, Italy and Spain and covered acute and convalescent phases of COVID-19. The repertoires were released in a freely available public database intended as a resource for research on the immune response to SARS-CoV-2. The samples were drawn from two sources: the first 160 participants of the ongoing ImmuneRACE study, and about 1,300 subjects contributed by 6 global collaborators. Where available, HLA class I and class II types were obtained from metadata supplied by the sample provider rather than from assay-based typing. A de-identified subject ID, COVID-19 status, age in years and sex were almost always included in the sample metadata. The prospective study material was composed of cDNA or gDNA derived from T cells, B-cell-depleted T cells, or PBMCs. Deeply sampled blood TCRbeta repertoires from subjects exposed to, actively infected with, or recovered from COVID-19 were included in the dataset. Overall study outcomes, separate from this receptor: Clinical and demographic metadata were provided uncurated, with the amount varying by source and participant.

V is pared back by 4 bases and J by 3 bases, with 13 bases lying between the germline termini. The germline V gene (reference sequence) provides CDR1 GTSNPN and CDR2 SVGIG. Including the terminal cysteine and phenylalanine, the CDR3 comprises 14 residues. The entry retains the CDR3 DNA only, 42 bases that are in frame from base 1. The immunoSEQ Assay, a bias-controlled multiplex PCR, was used to amplify TCRbeta CDR3 regions from genomic DNA. Regarding the original processing steps: Within the assay, amplification of reference gene primers was used to estimate how many nucleated cells each sample contained. To quantify the absolute abundance of each unique TCRbeta CDR3 rearrangement, sequence reads were collapsed and filtered. For each sample, productive Simpson clonality was calculated by taking the square root of Simpson's diversity index across productive rearrangements. The table comes from immuneACCESS by way of TCRdb, which keeps in-frame sequences with V and J called. Part of the clones is missing from these tables; in studies checked, under half for an unresolved V gene and the rest for unknown reasons. The V and J calls and clone size are taken from that table; D and trimming were inferred from the DNA. This sample comprises fewer than 500,000 clones, around 91% of them detected only once. The top ten hold roughly 1.1% of the sample.

Enrolling through a virtual design, the prospective study's participants ranged in age from roughly 18 to 89 years and lived across 24 United States geographic areas. Cohort assignment in the prospective study relied on participant-reported clinical history from a screening survey and a study questionnaire. Recovered participants in ImmuneRACE Cohort 3 were defined as having two consecutive negative NP/OP PCR tests, clearance from a healthcare professional, or resolution of symptoms. Mobile phlebotomists in the prospective study collected whole blood, serum and a nasopharyngeal or oropharyngeal swab from every participant. Prospective study participants could optionally give additional blood draws and questionnaires over an approximately two-month period. Prospective study blood samples were shipped either frozen or at room temperature before DNA extraction.

Sample: PBMCs or T cells enriched from blood (not recorded which). This receptor was taken from a man younger than 45 who had recovered from COVID-19. The V and J genes are TRBV30 and TRBJ2-1; the D gene is perhaps TRBD2, on 6 matching bases. The sequence in DNA is TGTGCCTGGAAGGTACGGGAGAGCTACAATGAGCAGTTCTTC. This gives the protein CAWKVRESYNEQFF.